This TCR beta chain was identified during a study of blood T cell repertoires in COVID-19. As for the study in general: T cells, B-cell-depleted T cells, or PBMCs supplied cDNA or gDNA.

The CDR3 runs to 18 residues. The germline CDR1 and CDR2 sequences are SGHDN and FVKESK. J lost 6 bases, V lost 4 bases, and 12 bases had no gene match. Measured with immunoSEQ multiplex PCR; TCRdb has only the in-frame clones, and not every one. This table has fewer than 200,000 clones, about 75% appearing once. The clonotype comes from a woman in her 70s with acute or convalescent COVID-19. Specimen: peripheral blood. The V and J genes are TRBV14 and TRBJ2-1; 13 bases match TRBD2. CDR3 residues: CASSRRYFGLAGVNEQFF. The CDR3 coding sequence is TGTGCCAGCAGCCGAAGATATTTTGGACTAGCGGGAGTCAATGAGCAGTTCTTC.